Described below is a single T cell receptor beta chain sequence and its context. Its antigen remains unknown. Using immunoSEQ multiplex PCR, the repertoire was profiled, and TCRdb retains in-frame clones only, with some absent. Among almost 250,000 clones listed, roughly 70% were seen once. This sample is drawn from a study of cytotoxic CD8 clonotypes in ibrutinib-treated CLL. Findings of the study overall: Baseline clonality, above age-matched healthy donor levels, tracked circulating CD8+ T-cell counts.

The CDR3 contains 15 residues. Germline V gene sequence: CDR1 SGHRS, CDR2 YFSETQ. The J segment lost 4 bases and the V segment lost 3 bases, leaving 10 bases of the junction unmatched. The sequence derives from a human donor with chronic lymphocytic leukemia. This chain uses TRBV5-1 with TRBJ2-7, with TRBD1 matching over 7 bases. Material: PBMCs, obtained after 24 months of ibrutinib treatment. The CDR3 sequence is CASSSSSFRGYEQYF. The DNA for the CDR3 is TGCGCCAGCAGCTCCTCCTCATTCAGGGGGTACGAGCAGTACTTC.